This T cell receptor beta chain was captured by sequencing in a study of shared clonotypes between healthy human individuals (dated by TCRdb to 2018 to 2021). With regard to the full study: The cohort comprised a couple of women and three men aged 18 to 49 years. Each donor's leukapheresis produced roughly between about 0.8 and 10 billion PBMCs. Blood TCR repertoires of about 5 healthy adults were deeply sequenced to estimate repertoire size and the extent of clonotype sharing between individuals. For each donor, three plates each were used for CD4 naive and CD4 memory, two plates were used for CD8 naive, and one plate was used for CD8 memory. To increase sequencing depth and limit assay-specific biases, different laboratories used diverse techniques to prepare libraries and sequence TCR repertoires. Findings and caveats that apply to the study as a whole: Because the study included a small number of donors, the genetic and exposure-history diversity represented was limited. About 5% of naive CD4, around 3.6% of naive CD8, about 2.1% of memory CD4, and more than 0.35% of memory CD8 clonotypes were shared across a few donors. Rarefaction of sorted-subset datasets indicated incomplete sequencing despite the large sequencing depth. Compared with non-shared clonotypes, the clonotypes found in all four sorted-subset donors had higher generation probabilities. Pairwise subsampling indicated that sequencing depth was expected to affect the degree of clonotype sharing among donors. Only blood was sampled, and tissue TCR repertoires likely differ from those in blood. Larger estimated clonotype richness was generally found for naive subsets than for memory subsets.

V is pared back by 0 bases and J by 4 bases, with 8 bases lying between the germline termini. The CDR3 contains 14 residues, cysteine and phenylalanine counted. Only CDR3 DNA is held: 42 bases, read in frame from base 1. CDR1 and CDR2, looked up from the germline V gene, are SGDLS and YYNGEE. Using the deep immunoSEQ assay, multiplex PCR amplified TCR CDR3 regions from genomic DNA. For each cell subset, the extracted genomic DNA was distributed evenly across all wells of several immunoSEQ 96-well plates, and each plate served as one replicate. Each replicate PCR for sorted subsets received about 220 ng genomic DNA, equal to roughly 30,000 T cell genomes. Purified libraries were measured with a Qubit 3.0 fluorometer, size-checked on a Bioanalyzer 2100, and measured again with the KAPA Library Quantification kit. Every immunoSEQ 96-well plate was sequenced on a separate single-read 150-cycle Illumina NextSeq 550 flow cell. As for the original processing: The immunoSEQ output contained only junctional sequences without quality scores, so filtering could not match that applied to full-length reads. Sequences were annotated with PyIR, a Python wrapper for IgBLAST v1.9, and V/J genes and CDR3 were assigned using IMGT germline references. Reads with weak V/J assignments (E-value above 1e-6), missing CDR3, stop codons, out-of-frame junctions, or ambiguous translated residues were removed. V3J clonotypes were defined as sequences sharing the same inferred V gene, J gene, and CDR3 amino acid sequence. Percentage overlap between repertoires was computed as shared unique clonotypes divided by the size of the smaller repertoire. Repertoire richness was assessed with RTK rarefaction, the Chao1 estimator, and Recon v2.1 estimates of unobserved clonotypes. Generation probabilities were computed with OLGA for all TCRbeta clonotypes obtained by the gDNA method from several donors. TCRdb carries this immuneACCESS record with in-frame sequences only. Its versions omit some clonotypes, under half of them owing to an unresolved V gene in the studies checked, with the rest unexplained. The V and J calls and clone size come from that table; D and trimming were worked out from the DNA. The sample table lists hundreds of thousands of clones, roughly 95% of them with a count of one. The ten top clones hold about 0.11% of the sample.

Comment on this clone: The antigen it recognizes is unknown. Base qualities are missing; no much larger clone stands one base away.

CD8 naive samples consisted of CD45RO-negative cells that were positively selected for CCR7, yielding a CD45RA+CCR7+ population without TemRA cells. The donors were healthy, HIV-negative adults with no recently reported acute infections or vaccinations. Every donor was a Caucasian adult living in Nashville, Tennessee, USA. Blood was obtained by leukapheresis, after which PBMCs were separated by Ficoll-Histopaque density gradient centrifugation and cryopreserved in liquid nitrogen vapor phase. Analytical flow cytometry was used to check the purity and quantity of each magnetically sorted T cell population. Genomic DNA was isolated from every sorted fraction and measured by UV absorbance on a Nanodrop 2000c.

Recombination connected TRBV9 to TRBJ1-5, with the D gene call left open. The TCR was taken from a woman aged 30 to 39 in good health. The material sequenced was naive CD8+ T cells sorted from blood. Read against the paper, the sample's cell subset or site label means: CD45RA+CCR7+. This receptor has the CDR3 CASSVGWGNQPQHF. The nucleotide sequence reads TGTGCCAGCAGCGTAGGTTGGGGAAATCAGCCCCAGCATTTT.